Following are 25 T cell receptor beta chains from one sample sequenced in a study of blood T cell repertoires in COVID-19. The assay was immunoSEQ multiplex PCR, and TCRdb's table has in-frame clones only and misses some. This sample carries about 270,000 clones, roughly nine tenths of them seen once, and the ten largest clones take 2.4%. Input material: PBMCs or T cells enriched from blood (not recorded which). The receptor source for this set is a woman under 30 who had recovered from COVID-19.

The chain links TRBV2 to TRBJ2-3; D gene uncertain. This CDR3 contains 15 residues. Trimming took off 6 bases at V and 0 bases at J, with 13 bases between the two ends. Germline V CDR1 and CDR2: SNHLY, FYNNEI. CDR3 amino acids: CASRALPLSTDTQYF. For the CDR3, the DNA is TGTGCCAGCAGAGCCTTACCCCTCAGCACAGATACGCAGTATTTT.

The gene calls are TRBV11-2 and TRBJ1-4, with 7 bases matching TRBD1. The CDR3 is made up of 15 amino acids. V lost 5 bases to trimming and J lost 2 bases; unmatched junction nucleotides: 5. Germline V CDR1 and CDR2: SGHAT, FQNNGV. The CDR3 region has the DNA TGTGCCAGCAGCGAGGGGGCGCGGACTAATGAAAAACTGTTTTTT. Translated: CASSEGARTNEKLFF.

This rearrangement joins TRBV4-1 to TRBJ2-1, with D hard to call. CDR1 is MGHRA and CDR2 is YSYEKL in the germline V gene. The CDR3 spans 15 residues. V was trimmed by 1 base and J by 2 bases, leaving 9 bases between them. CDR3 amino acids: CASSQARITYNEQFF. In DNA, the CDR3 is TGCGCCAGCAGCCAAGCGAGGATTACCTACAATGAGCAGTTCTTC.

This clone appeared once. The chain couples TRBV5-1 to TRBJ1-1; 7 nucleotides agree with TRBD1. Germline V gene data show CDR1 as SGHRS and CDR2 as YFSETQ. V lost 4 bases and J lost 6; bases outside the gene matches: 0. The CDR3 totals 11 residues. CDR3 protein: CASSQGAEAFF. In DNA form, the CDR3 reads TGCGCCAGCAGCCAGGGGGCTGAAGCTTTCTTT.

The chain uses TRBV2 and TRBJ2-5; 12 positions match TRBD1. Unmatched junction bases numbered 2, after V lost 5 bases and J lost 1 base. This CDR3 is 15 amino acids long. CDR1 and CDR2 from the germline V gene are SNHLY and FYNNEI. The CDR3 sequence: CASSWGQGAQETQYF. The CDR3 region has the DNA TGTGCCAGCAGTTGGGGACAGGGGGCCCAAGAGACCCAGTACTTC.

On this clone itself: At one end, the junction sequence differs from germline, possibly due to a read error. This chain joins TRBV18 and TRBJ1-4, with D uncertain. The length of the CDR3 is 15 residues. CDR1 is KGHSH, CDR2 LQKENI, per germline. This CDR3 reads CASSTTSRKSPSLLF. For the CDR3, the DNA is TGTGCCAGCTCTACCACGAGCCGCAAATCCCCCTCTCTCCTTTTT.

This clone was detected only a few times. The same CDR3 is also encoded by other DNA sequences in this sample. This sequence joins TRBV5-1 and TRBJ1-1; TRBD1 is a possible D gene (6 bases). CDR1 SGHRS and CDR2 YFSETQ come from the germline V gene. The germline V and J ends were trimmed by 1 base and 1 base, with 8 bases remaining between them. This CDR3 contains 14 residues. Here the CDR3 DNA reads TGCGCCAGCAGCTTGACAGGGAGGAACACTGAAGCTTTCTTT. Residues: CASSLTGRNTEAFF.

V and J are TRBV2 and TRBJ1-2, with D tentatively TRBD1 (5 bases). The CDR3 is 14 amino acids. V shed 4 bases and J shed 5 bases, with 14 bases lying between them. Per the germline V gene, CDR1 is SNHLY and CDR2 is FYNNEI. The CDR3 nucleotides read TGTGCCAGCAGTGCGGGAGGGGCATCATATGGCTACACCTTC. Translating it yields CASSAGGASYGYTF.

This chain uses TRBV5-1 with TRBJ1-2, with D possibly matching TRBD1 (5 bases). From germline, CDR1 is SGHRS and CDR2 YFSETQ. The CDR3 runs 14 residues. Trimming took 0 bases from V and 4 from J, leaving 10 bases between them. CDR3: CASSLAGIGYGYTF. CDR3 in DNA: TGCGCCAGCAGCTTGGCAGGGATCGGCTATGGCTACACCTTC.

This chain joins TRBV10-3 and TRBJ1-2; 8 bases are a match to TRBD1. From germline, CDR1 is ENHRY and CDR2 SYGVKD. The CDR3 has 13 amino acids. V shed 10 bases, J shed 3 bases, and the junction held 7 bases outside the gene matches. The CDR3 region has the DNA TGTGCCACCCACTCGACAGGGGACTATGGCTACACCTTC. Protein sequence: CATHSTGDYGYTF.

The chain carries TRBV2 and TRBJ2-7; D might be TRBD2 (6 bases). There are 11 residues in the CDR3. Germline V CDR1 and CDR2: SNHLY, FYNNEI. The V end was cut by 3 bases, the J end by 7 bases, with 7 bases between. CDR3 in amino acids: CASSEGGEQYF. Here the CDR3 DNA reads TGTGCCAGCAGTGAGGGGGGAGAGCAGTACTTC.

DNA of the CDR3: TGCAGCGTTGAAGATTACGGGGGTAGCTCCTACGAGCAGTACTTC. Its translation is CSVEDYGGSSYEQYF. The chain links TRBV29-1 to TRBJ2-7; D perhaps matches TRBD2 (6 bases). This CDR3 has 15 amino acids. Germline CDR1 and CDR2: SQVTM and ANQGSEA. V was trimmed by 0 bases and J by 0 bases, leaving 12 bases between them.

V usage is TRBV5-1 and J usage is TRBJ2-3; TRBD2 matches 9 bases. The CDR3 loop spans 15 amino acids. CDR1 SGHRS and CDR2 YFSETQ come from the germline V gene. The ends lost 5 bases at V and 5 bases at J; junction bases unmatched: 9. The CDR3 region has the DNA TGCGCCAGCAGAAGCGGCGGGGGGGCCGGAGATACGCAGTATTTT. This gives the protein CASRSGGGAGDTQYF.

The chain uses TRBV12-5 and TRBJ2-1; TRBD2 is a possible D gene (5 bases). Between the trimmed V and J ends, which lost 1 base and 9 bases, there was a span of 10 bases. The CDR3 spans 13 residues. CDR1 and CDR2 (germline): LGHNT, FRNRAP. CDR3 protein: CASGLGAGPEQFF. The CDR3 bases are TGTGCTAGTGGTTTGGGGGCGGGCCCTGAGCAGTTCTTC.

The CDR3 DNA reads TGCGCCAGCAGCCCAGGACAGGGACAATTTACCGACGAGGGGCCCCTCCACTTT. Translation: CASSPGQGQFTDEGPLHF. V and J are TRBV5-1 and TRBJ1-6, with 8 bases identical to TRBD1. The V gene end was trimmed by 4 bases and the J gene end by 13 bases; junction bases not matched to a gene: 22. Germline CDR1 SGHRS, CDR2 YFSETQ. The CDR3 has 18 amino acids.

This chain uses TRBV7-2 with TRBJ2-1; 7 bases are shared with TRBD2. From germline, CDR1 is SGHTA and CDR2 FQGNSA. After removal of 4 bases from V and 2 bases from J, the junction contained 5 bases not matched to a gene. CDR3 length: 15 residues. CDR3 residues: CASSSWGGAYNEQFF. In DNA, the CDR3 is TGTGCCAGCAGCTCTTGGGGGGGTGCCTACAATGAGCAGTTCTTC.

Only one count was recorded for this clone. The chain uses TRBV5-1 and TRBJ2-3, with no clear D. The CDR3 is made up of 15 amino acids. The V gene lost 1 base and the J gene lost 1 base, with 10 bases spanning the gap. From germline, CDR1 is SGHRS and CDR2 YFSETQ. CDR3 loop: CASSLTEPGTDTQYF. For the CDR3, the DNA is TGCGCCAGCAGCTTGACAGAACCTGGCACAGATACGCAGTATTTT.

The genes are TRBV7-9 and TRBJ1-6; 8 positions match TRBD1. V lost 5 bases, J lost 9 bases, and 3 bases stayed unmatched. The CDR3 covers 13 residues. Germline V gene data show CDR1 as SEHNR and CDR2 as FQNEAQ (reference sequence). DNA of the CDR3: TGTGCCAGCAGCCTAGGGACAGGTTCACCCCTCCACTTT. This gives the protein CASSLGTGSPLHF.

The CDR3 DNA reads as TGTGCCAGCACTGGGGACAGGGTCACGTACGACACTGAAGCTTTCTTT. Its translation: CASTGDRVTYDTEAFF. This chain connects TRBV2 to TRBJ1-1; 9 nucleotides line up with TRBD1. V lost 7 bases and J lost 3; bases outside the gene matches: 12. CDR1 and CDR2 from the germline V gene are SNHLY and FYNNEI. There are 16 residues in the CDR3.

This chain connects TRBV9 to TRBJ1-4; 10 bases agree with TRBD1. This CDR3 contains 17 residues. The germline V gene has CDR1 SGDLS and CDR2 YYNGEE. The V and J ends lost 10 bases and 6 bases, in that order; junction bases with no gene match: 18. In DNA form, the CDR3 reads TGTGCCCGTATAGAGACAGGGGGCGCGGAGGAGGATGAAAAACTGTTTTTT. Its translation is CARIETGGAEEDEKLFF.

The chain has TRBV2 and TRBJ1-5; TRBD1 matches at 10 bases. CDR1 and CDR2 (germline): SNHLY, FYNNEI. There are 15 residues in the CDR3. The trim removed 6 bases at V and 6 bases at J, leaving 8 bases unmatched. This CDR3 reads CASRADRGNSQPQHF. In DNA, the CDR3 is TGTGCCAGCAGAGCGGACAGGGGGAATAGTCAGCCCCAGCATTTT.

The V call is TRBV7-9, the J call TRBJ1-1; D is perhaps TRBD1 (6 bases). CDR3 length: 17 amino acids. V was clipped by 8 bases and J by 5 bases, with 27 bases between them. CDR1 is SEHNR, CDR2 FQNEAQ, per germline (reference sequence). The CDR3 DNA reads as TGTGCCAGCCTTACCAATGCGGCAGAGGGCCAGGGGACTGAAGCTTTCTTT. Amino acid sequence: CASLTNAAEGQGTEAFF. The full variable domain, with the rest looked up from reference TRBV7-9 and TRBJ1-1, is DTGVSQNPRHKITKRGQNVTFRCDPISEHNRLYWYRQTLGQGPEFLTYFQNEAQLEKSRLLSDRFSAERPKGSFSTLEIQRTEQGDSAMYLCASLTNAAEGQGTEAFFGQGTRLTVV.

V usage is TRBV5-5 and J usage is TRBJ1-4, with D possibly TRBD1 on 6 matching bases. The CDR3 has 16 amino acids. CDR1 and CDR2 (germline): SGHKS, YYEKEE (reference sequence). Trimming removed 5 bases from V and 0 bases from J, with 14 bases in between. In DNA, the CDR3 is TGTGCCAGCAGGGCCGGGACACCTGCAACTAATGAAAAACTGTTTTTT. It codes for CASRAGTPATNEKLFF. The variable domain in full, completed from reference TRBV5-5 and TRBJ1-4, reads DAGVTQSPTHLIKTRGQQVTLRCSPISGHKSVSWYQQVLGQGPQFIFQYYEKEERGRGNFPDRFSARQFPNYSSELNVNALLLGDSALYLCASRAGTPATNEKLFFGSGTQLSVL.

This chain links TRBV27 with TRBJ2-1; 9 nucleotides match TRBD2. Germline V gene data show CDR1 as MNHEY and CDR2 as SMNVEV (reference sequence). The CDR3 totals 17 residues. The V and J ends lost 3 bases and 0 bases, in that order; junction bases with no gene match: 6. As DNA, the CDR3 is TGTGCCAGCAGTTTCTTCGGCGGGGGGGACTCCTACAATGAGCAGTTCTTC. Its protein is CASSFFGGGDSYNEQFF.

The genes are TRBV29-1 and TRBJ1-2, with 8 positions matching TRBD1. V dropped 3 bases and J dropped 8; count of bases not matched to a gene: 5. The CDR3 loop spans 12 amino acids. In germline, CDR1 is SQVTM, CDR2 ANQGSEA. This CDR3 is CSVERTGTGYTF. The CDR3 DNA is TGCAGCGTTGAGAGGACAGGGACCGGCTACACCTTC. Full variable domain (rest looked up from reference TRBV29-1 and TRBJ1-2): SAVISQKPSRDICQRGTSLTIQCQVDSQVTMMFWYRQQPGQSLTLIATANQGSEATYESGFVIDKFPISRPNLTFSTLTVSNMSPEDSSIYLCSVERTGTGYTFGSGTRLTVV.